The clone carrying this T cell receptor beta chain appeared a few times. The entry originates in a study of T-cell memory formation after mild COVID-19. TCRdb analysed the 5' RACE reads with MiXCR anew, one entry per CDR3 protein. The repertoire holds around 500,000 distinct CDR3 sequences, with about 20% as singletons. Specimen: PBMCs or a T cell subset sorted from them (not recorded which). The receptor was isolated from an adult woman who had mild COVID-19 (a few samples of this study predate the infection). Cell type and time point are not known.

In nucleotides, the CDR3 is TGTGCCAGCAGTTTTTATGGTGGCAGGGAGACCCAGTACTTC. Its translation is CASSFYGGRETQYF. The rearrangement uses TRBV27 and TRBJ2-5; D gene uncertain. Germline lookup yields CDR1 MNHEY and CDR2 SMNVEV (reference sequence). The CDR3 is 14 amino acids. Trimming stripped 3 bases from V and 5 bases from J, with 13 bases between.